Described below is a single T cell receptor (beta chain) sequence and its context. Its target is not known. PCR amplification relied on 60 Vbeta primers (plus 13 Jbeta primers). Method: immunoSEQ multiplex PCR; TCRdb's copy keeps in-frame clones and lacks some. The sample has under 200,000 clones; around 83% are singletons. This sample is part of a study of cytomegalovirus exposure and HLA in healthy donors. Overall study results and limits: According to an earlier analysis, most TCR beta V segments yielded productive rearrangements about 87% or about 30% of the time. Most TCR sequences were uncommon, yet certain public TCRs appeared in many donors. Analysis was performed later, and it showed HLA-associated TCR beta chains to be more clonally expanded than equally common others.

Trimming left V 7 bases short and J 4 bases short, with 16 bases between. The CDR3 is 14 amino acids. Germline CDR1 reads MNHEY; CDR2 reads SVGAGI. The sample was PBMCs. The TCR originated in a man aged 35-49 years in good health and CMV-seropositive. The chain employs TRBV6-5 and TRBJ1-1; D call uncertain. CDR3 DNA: TGTGCCAGCACCCTCCGGGGTAGGGTCACTGAAGCTTTCTTT. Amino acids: CASTLRGRVTEAFF.